This passage covers 22 T cell receptor beta chains from one sample sequenced in a study of shared clonotypes between healthy human individuals (dated by TCRdb to the early 2020s). The library was obtained by the immunoSEQ multiplex PCR assay. TCRdb carries this immuneACCESS record with in-frame sequences only. Its versions omit some clonotypes, under half of them owing to an unresolved V gene in the studies checked, with the rest unexplained. The sample table shows about 490,000 clones, and around 80% are seen once. Clones ranked in the top ten supply more than 10% of the sample. The sequenced material came from PBMCs. These receptors originate from a woman aged 40 to 49 in good health. Some clones in this sample may be carry-over from other donors' samples.

The table lists this clone with a few counts. The chain links TRBV29-1 to TRBJ1-4; no clear D. Looked up from germline, CDR1 is SQVTM and CDR2 is ANQGSEA. The CDR3 covers 13 residues. Trimming pared 0 bases from V and 7 bases from J, leaving 9 bases between. The DNA of the CDR3 is TGCAGCGTTGAAGATCTTCAGAGTGAAAAACTGTTTTTT. As protein: CSVEDLQSEKLFF.

This clone was picked up a small number of times. The genes are TRBV7-9 and TRBJ1-2; 7 nucleotides line up with TRBD1. V shed 5 bases, J shed 7 bases, and the junction held 10 bases outside the gene matches. This CDR3 is built from 14 residues. Germline CDR1 reads SEHNR; CDR2 reads FQNEAQ (reference sequence). The CDR3, as DNA: TGTGCCAGCAGCCCGACAGGGAATTTGGGTGGCTACACCTTC. The encoded protein is CASSPTGNLGGYTF.

The chain joins TRBV5-6 to TRBJ2-1; D could derive from TRBD1 or TRBD2 (6 bases each). Trimming removed 2 bases from V and 2 bases from J, with 11 bases in between. The CDR3 consists of 15 residues. Germline CDR1 is SGHDT and CDR2 is YYEEEE. CDR3 nucleotides: TGTGCCAGCAGCTTTAGGGGGAGGCCCTACAATGAGCAGTTCTTC. Residues: CASSFRGRPYNEQFF.

This chain connects TRBV7-8 to TRBJ1-5, with a tentative D call TRBD1 (6 bases). Trimming stripped 1 base from V and 5 bases from J, with 15 bases between. CDR3 size: 16 residues. Germline CDR1 and CDR2: SGHVS and FQNEAQ. The CDR3 loop is CASSLGVGRGDQPQHF. CDR3 coding DNA: TGTGCCAGCAGCTTAGGGGTGGGCAGGGGAGATCAGCCCCAGCATTTT.

J is TRBJ1-4 and V is TRBV28, with a possible D match to TRBD1 (6 bases). Germline loops: CDR1 MDHEN, CDR2 SYDVKM. This CDR3 contains 15 residues. Trimming took off 9 bases at V and 3 bases at J, with 17 bases between the two ends. The CDR3 DNA reads as TGTGCCAGTAACGGGGGGGCGTCAGCTAATGAAAAACTGTTTTTT. Its protein product is CASNGGASANEKLFF.

This clone was found once. V gene TRBV20-1 combines with J gene TRBJ2-3; D gene uncertain. Germline V gene lookup returns CDR1 DFQATT and CDR2 SNEGSKA (reference sequence). The CDR3 runs to 10 residues. Trimming removed 4 bases at V and 3 bases at J, with 2 bases between. The CDR3 DNA reads TGCAGTGCTACAACAGATACGCAGTATTTT. Amino acid sequence: CSATTDTQYF.

The chain joins TRBV7-7 to TRBJ2-7; D unclear. The V end was cut by 0 bases, the J end by 3 bases, with 6 bases between. The CDR3 extends over 13 amino acids. Germline assignment: CDR1 SSHAT and CDR2 FNYEAQ (reference sequence). The CDR3: CASSLAEDYEQYF. The CDR3 DNA is TGTGCCAGCAGCTTAGCAGAGGACTACGAGCAGTACTTC.

The chain recombines TRBV11-2 with TRBJ2-1; 8 nucleotides line up with TRBD2. This CDR3 has 14 residues. CDR1 and CDR2 (germline): SGHAT, FQNNGV. J gave up 6 bases and V 4 bases, and 5 bases lay outside the gene matches. The CDR3: CASSSSTSANEQFF. The DNA for the CDR3 is TGTGCCAGCAGCTCCTCGACTAGCGCCAATGAGCAGTTCTTC.

The rearrangement uses TRBV18 and TRBJ1-1; no definite D call. V gave up 3 bases and J gave up 3 bases, with 11 bases separating them. Germline lookup yields CDR1 KGHSH and CDR2 LQKENI. This CDR3 comprises 14 residues. The CDR3 DNA follows: TGTGCCAGCTCACCGGCCTCCGTGGACACTGAAGCTTTCTTT. Translating gives CASSPASVDTEAFF. Combining the CDR3 with reference TRBV18 and TRBJ1-1 gives the whole variable domain NAGVMQNPRHLVRRRGQEARLRCSPMKGHSHVYWYRQLPEEGLKFMVYLQKENIIDESGMPKERFSAEFPKEGPSILRIQQVVRGDSAAYFCASSPASVDTEAFFGQGTRLTVV.

This sequence joins TRBV6-6 and TRBJ2-7; possibly TRBD2 for D (5 bases). V was cut by 2 bases and J by 2 bases, with 10 bases left in between. This CDR3 has 14 residues. The germline CDR1 and CDR2 sequences are MNHNY and SVGAGI (reference sequence). CDR3 in amino acids: CASSYGGSTYEQYF. The CDR3 DNA follows: TGTGCCAGCAGTTACGGCGGGTCCACCTACGAGCAGTACTTC.

V gene TRBV5-1 combines with J gene TRBJ2-7, with TRBD1 as a possible D gene (6 bases). Germline lookup yields CDR1 SGHRS and CDR2 YFSETQ. V was cut by 3 bases and J by 1 base, with 11 bases left in between. This CDR3 is 14 amino acids long. CDR3 nucleotides: TGCGCCAGCAGCTCTACAGGGATGTCCTACGAGCAGTACTTC. As protein: CASSSTGMSYEQYF.

This clone was detected only once. The rearrangement links TRBV4-1 to TRBJ1-3; D may be TRBD1 (5 bases). The CDR3 covers 19 residues. Germline assignment: CDR1 MGHRA and CDR2 YSYEKL. V lost 0 bases and J 3 bases, leaving 21 bases between the germline ends. CDR3 sequence: CASSQDLGRGSIRGNTIYF. The DNA for the CDR3 is TGCGCCAGCAGCCAAGATCTAGGCCGGGGCAGCATCCGTGGAAACACCATATATTTT.

J is TRBJ1-6 and V is TRBV2; 8 bases line up with TRBD1. V was pared by 6 bases and J by 7 bases, with 5 bases of the junction left unmatched. The CDR3 is 14 amino acids. The V gene's germline CDR1 is SNHLY and CDR2 FYNNEI. CDR3 amino acids: CASRTGAMNSPLHF. DNA for the CDR3: TGTGCCAGCAGGACAGGGGCGATGAATTCACCCCTCCACTTT.

The chain employs TRBV7-2 and TRBJ2-1; D not resolved. The CDR3 loop spans 13 amino acids. V dropped 5 bases and J dropped 9 bases, with 14 bases sitting between them. Germline V CDR1 and CDR2: SGHTA, FQGNSA. CDR3 residues: CASSINYGSEQFF. The CDR3 nucleotides read TGTGCCAGCAGCATCAACTATGGAAGTGAGCAGTTCTTC.

V usage is TRBV18 and J usage is TRBJ2-7, with a possible D match to TRBD1 (5 bases). This CDR3 has 12 amino acids. Germline assignment: CDR1 KGHSH and CDR2 LQKENI. The germline V and J ends were trimmed by 5 bases and 10 bases, with 15 bases remaining between them. The CDR3 coding sequence is TGTGCCAGCTCAGGGGCAGGCGAGATCCAGTACTTC. Encoded protein: CASSGAGEIQYF.

This clone came up a few times. This chain connects TRBV7-2 to TRBJ2-7, with D maybe TRBD1 (6 bases). The germline V and J ends were trimmed by 6 bases and 6 bases, with 9 bases remaining between them. The germline V gene has CDR1 SGHTA and CDR2 FQGNSA. The CDR3 totals 11 residues. The CDR3 DNA follows: TGTGCCAGCAGTCAGGGGCCCGAGCAGTACTTC. It codes for CASSQGPEQYF.

The gene calls are TRBV21-1 and TRBJ2-3; TRBD2 was called by the table and not checked on the DNA. TRBV21-1 is assigned pseudogene status. This CDR3 has 17 residues. The CDR3: CASRGRAGSNGTDTQYF. The CDR3 bases are TGTGCCAGCAGGGGACGGGCGGGGAGTAACGGCACAGATACGCAGTATTTT.

The chain carries TRBV30 and TRBJ1-2; perhaps TRBD1 as D (5 bases). The CDR3 length is 11 residues. Germline lookup yields CDR1 GTSNPN and CDR2 SVGIG (reference sequence). Trimming removed 2 bases from V and 8 bases from J, with 9 bases in between. As DNA, the CDR3 is TGTGCCTGGAGTCGGGGGAGCGGCTACACCTTC. Translation: CAWSRGSGYTF. The entire variable domain, with the rest obtained from reference TRBV30 and TRBJ1-2, is as follows: SQTIHQWPATLVQPVGSPLSLECTVEGTSNPNLYWYRQAAGRGLQLLFYSVGIGQISSEVPQNLSASRPQDRQFILSSKKLLLSDSGFYLCAWSRGSGYTFGSGTRLTVV.

The rearrangement uses TRBV28 and TRBJ1-2, with D maybe TRBD1 (6 bases). The V gene lost 4 bases and the J gene lost 4 bases, with 16 bases spanning the gap. Germline CDR1 is MDHEN and CDR2 is SYDVKM. The CDR3 spans 15 residues. The DNA of the CDR3 is TGTGCCAGCAGTTGGATGGGGGGGCCTGGCTATGGCTACACCTTC. Its protein product is CASSWMGGPGYGYTF.

The chain carries TRBV15 and TRBJ1-1; TRBD1 matches at 8 bases. With 3 bases clipped from V and 5 bases from J, the junction kept 11 bases outside the gene matches. The CDR3 consists of 16 residues. Germline-derived CDR1 and CDR2 are LNHNV and YYDKDF (reference sequence). For the CDR3, the DNA is TGTGCCACCAGCAGGAAGGACAGGGACCCGGGGACTGAAGCTTTCTTT. Translated, it gives CATSRKDRDPGTEAFF.

The chain carries TRBV28 and TRBJ1-1; possibly TRBD1 for D (6 bases). This CDR3 is built from 13 residues. The V gene's germline CDR1 is MDHEN and CDR2 SYDVKM. V was shortened by 10 bases and J by 4 bases, with 16 bases between the two germline ends. CDR3 amino acids: CATSEGGGTEAFF. The CDR3, as DNA: TGTGCCACCTCGGAGGGGGGGGGCACTGAAGCTTTCTTT.

The V call is TRBV5-1, the J call TRBJ2-7; TRBD1 is a possible D gene (6 bases). V lost 4 bases and J lost 4, with 27 bases in between. There are 18 residues in the CDR3. The V gene's germline CDR1 is SGHRS and CDR2 YFSETQ. The CDR3 DNA reads TGCGCCAGCAGCCACAGCAGCAGCACAGGGATCTGGGATTACGAGCAGTACTTC. Amino acid sequence: CASSHSSSTGIWDYEQYF.